The T cell receptor beta chain under discussion was sequenced for a study of identifying expanded T cells in peripheral blood. J was trimmed by 0 bases and V by 6 bases; bases with no gene match: 13. CDR3 size: 20 residues. Germline V gene sequence: CDR1 LGHNT, CDR2 FRNRAP. Study conclusions and caveats: Over about two and four weeks, about 17 and 20 clones changed, versus 1.2 between replicates. Variance in clone template counts between approximately 2-week samples significantly increased with total template count across all healthy donors.

The repertoire was sequenced with immunoSEQ multiplex PCR; TCRdb's copy has only in-frame clones and lacks some. This sample has 75,000 to 100,000 clones, with 89% found just once. Collection occurred without any documented infections or immune events in donors. Of note for this clone: Its matching antigen is unknown.

The rearrangement links TRBV12-5 to TRBJ2-3; 15 bases are shared with TRBD2. The sequenced material came from blood. The clonotype was recovered from a person aged 18 to 75 in good health. Here the CDR3 reads CASGRNTGLAGGPSTDTQYF. In DNA, the CDR3 is TGTGCTAGTGGCCGAAACACGGGACTAGCGGGGGGCCCTAGCACAGATACGCAGTATTTT.